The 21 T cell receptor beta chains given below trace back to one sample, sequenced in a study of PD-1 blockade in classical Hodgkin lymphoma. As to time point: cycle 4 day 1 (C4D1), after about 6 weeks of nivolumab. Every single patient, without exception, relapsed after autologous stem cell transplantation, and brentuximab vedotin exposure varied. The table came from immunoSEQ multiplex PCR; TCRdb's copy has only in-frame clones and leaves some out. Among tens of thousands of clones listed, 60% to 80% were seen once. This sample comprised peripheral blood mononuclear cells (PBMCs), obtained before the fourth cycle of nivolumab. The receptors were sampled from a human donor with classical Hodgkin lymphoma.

The DNA for the CDR3 is TGTGCCAGCAGCACTGGGACGGCAACCAACTCCAATGAGCAGTTCTTC. It yields the protein CASSTGTATNSNEQFF. The rearrangement uses TRBV5-4 and TRBJ2-1; D tentatively reads TRBD1 or TRBD2 (5 bases each). The CDR3 sequence is 16 residues long. Germline lookup yields CDR1 SGHNT and CDR2 YYREEE (reference sequence). Trimming removed 4 bases from V and 6 bases from J, with 20 bases in between.

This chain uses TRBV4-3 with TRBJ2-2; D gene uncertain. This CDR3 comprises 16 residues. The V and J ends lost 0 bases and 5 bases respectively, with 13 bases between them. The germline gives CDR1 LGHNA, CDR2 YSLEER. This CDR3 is CASSQDRAIETGELFF. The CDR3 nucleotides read TGCGCCAGCAGCCAAGACAGAGCGATTGAGACCGGGGAGCTGTTTTTT.

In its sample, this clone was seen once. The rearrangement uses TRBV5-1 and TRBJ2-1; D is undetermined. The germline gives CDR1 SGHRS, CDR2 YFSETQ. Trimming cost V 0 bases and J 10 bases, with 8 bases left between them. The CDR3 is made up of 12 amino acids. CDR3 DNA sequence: TGCGCCAGCAGCTTGGATCGAGAAGAGCAGTTCTTC. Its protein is CASSLDREEQFF. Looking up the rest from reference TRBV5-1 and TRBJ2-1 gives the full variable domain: KAGVTQTPRYLIKTRGQQVTLSCSPISGHRSVSWYQQTPGQGLQFLFEYFSETQRNKGNFPGRFSGRQFSNSRSEMNVSTLELGDSALYLCASSLDREEQFFGPGTRLTVL.

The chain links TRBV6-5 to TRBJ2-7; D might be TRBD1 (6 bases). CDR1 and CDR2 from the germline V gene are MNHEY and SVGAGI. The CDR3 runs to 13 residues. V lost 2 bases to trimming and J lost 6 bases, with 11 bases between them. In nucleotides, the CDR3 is TGTGCCAGCAGTTACCCCGGACAGACCGAGCAGTACTTC. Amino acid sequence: CASSYPGQTEQYF.

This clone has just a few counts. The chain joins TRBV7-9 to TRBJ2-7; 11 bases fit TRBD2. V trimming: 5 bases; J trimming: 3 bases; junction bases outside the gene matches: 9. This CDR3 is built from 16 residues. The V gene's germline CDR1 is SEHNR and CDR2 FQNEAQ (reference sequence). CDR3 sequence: CASSPGTSGLVYEQYF. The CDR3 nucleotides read TGTGCCAGCAGCCCTGGGACTAGCGGCTTAGTCTACGAGCAGTACTTC. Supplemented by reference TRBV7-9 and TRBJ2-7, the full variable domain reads DTGVSQNPRHKITKRGQNVTFRCDPISEHNRLYWYRQTLGQGPEFLTYFQNEAQLEKSRLLSDRFSAERPKGSFSTLEIQRTEQGDSAMYLCASSPGTSGLVYEQYFGPGTRLTVT.

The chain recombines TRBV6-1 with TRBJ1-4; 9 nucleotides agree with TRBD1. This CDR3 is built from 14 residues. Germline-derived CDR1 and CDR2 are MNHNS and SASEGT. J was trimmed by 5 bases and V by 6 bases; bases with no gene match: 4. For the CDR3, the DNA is TGTGCCAGCAGCCGACAGGGGGGAAATGAAAAACTGTTTTTT. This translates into CASSRQGGNEKLFF.

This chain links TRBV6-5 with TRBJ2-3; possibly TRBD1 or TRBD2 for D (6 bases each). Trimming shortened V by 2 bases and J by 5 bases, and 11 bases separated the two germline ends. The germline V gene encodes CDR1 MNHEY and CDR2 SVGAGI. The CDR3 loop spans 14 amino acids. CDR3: CASSYGRGLDTQYF. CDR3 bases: TGTGCCAGCAGTTACGGCAGGGGACTAGATACGCAGTATTTT.

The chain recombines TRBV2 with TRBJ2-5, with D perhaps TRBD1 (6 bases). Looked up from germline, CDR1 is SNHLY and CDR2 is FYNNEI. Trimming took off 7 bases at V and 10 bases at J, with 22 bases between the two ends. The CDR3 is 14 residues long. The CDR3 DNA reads TGTGCCAGCACCCCTGAGATGGACAGAGGTGGCCAGTACTTC. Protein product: CASTPEMDRGGQYF.

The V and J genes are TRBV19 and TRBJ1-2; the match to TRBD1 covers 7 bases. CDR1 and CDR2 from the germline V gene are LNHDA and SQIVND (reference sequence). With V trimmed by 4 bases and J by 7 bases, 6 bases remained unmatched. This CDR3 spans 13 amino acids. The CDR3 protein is CASSRGGAGGYTF. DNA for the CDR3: TGTGCCAGTAGTAGAGGGGGCGCCGGTGGCTACACCTTC.

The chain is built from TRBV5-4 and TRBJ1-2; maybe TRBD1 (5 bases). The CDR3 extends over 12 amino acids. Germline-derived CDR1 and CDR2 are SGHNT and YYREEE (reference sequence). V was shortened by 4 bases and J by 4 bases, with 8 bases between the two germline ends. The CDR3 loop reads CASSDRGYGYTF. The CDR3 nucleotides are TGTGCCAGCAGCGACAGAGGCTATGGCTACACCTTC. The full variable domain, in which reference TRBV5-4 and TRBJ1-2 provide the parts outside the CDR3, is ETGVTQSPTHLIKTRGQQVTLRCSSQSGHNTVSWYQQALGQGPQFIFQYYREEENGRGNFPPRFSGLQFPNYSSELNVNALELDDSALYLCASSDRGYGYTFGSGTRLTVV.

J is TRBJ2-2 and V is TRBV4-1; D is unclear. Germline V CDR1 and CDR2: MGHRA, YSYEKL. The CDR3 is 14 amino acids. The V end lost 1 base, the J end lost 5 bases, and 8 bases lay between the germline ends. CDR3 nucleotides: TGCGCCAGCAGCCAAGCTCTTTGGACCGGGGAGCTGTTTTTT. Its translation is CASSQALWTGELFF.

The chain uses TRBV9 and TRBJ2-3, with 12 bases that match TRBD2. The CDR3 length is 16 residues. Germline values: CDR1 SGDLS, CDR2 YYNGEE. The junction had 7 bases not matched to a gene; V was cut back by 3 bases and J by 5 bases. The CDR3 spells CASSASPGLAGDTQYF. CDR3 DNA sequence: TGTGCCAGCAGCGCGAGTCCGGGACTAGCGGGAGATACGCAGTATTTT. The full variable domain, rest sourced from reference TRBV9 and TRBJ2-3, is DSGVTQTPKHLITATGQRVTLRCSPRSGDLSVYWYQQSLDQGLQFLIQYYNGEERAKGNILERFSAQQFPDLHSELNLSSLELGDSALYFCASSASPGLAGDTQYFGPGTRLTVL.

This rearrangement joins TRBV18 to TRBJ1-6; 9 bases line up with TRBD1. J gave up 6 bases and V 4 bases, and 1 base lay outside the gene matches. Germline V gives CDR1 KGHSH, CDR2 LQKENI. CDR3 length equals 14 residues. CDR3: CASSRDRVNSPLHF. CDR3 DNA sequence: TGTGCCAGCTCACGGGACAGGGTTAATTCACCCCTCCACTTT.

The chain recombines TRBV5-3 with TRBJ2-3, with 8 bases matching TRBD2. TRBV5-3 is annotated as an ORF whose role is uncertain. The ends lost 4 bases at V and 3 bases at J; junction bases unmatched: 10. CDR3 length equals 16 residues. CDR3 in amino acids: CARSSRGGTRTDTQYF. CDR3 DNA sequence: TGTGCCAGAAGCAGCCGGGGAGGGACTAGAACAGATACGCAGTATTTT.

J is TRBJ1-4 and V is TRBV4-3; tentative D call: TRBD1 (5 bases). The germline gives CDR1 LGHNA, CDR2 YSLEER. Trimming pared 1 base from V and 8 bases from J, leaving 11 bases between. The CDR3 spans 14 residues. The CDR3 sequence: CASSQGQGGEKLFF. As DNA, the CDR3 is TGCGCCAGCAGCCAAGGGCAGGGTGGCGAAAAACTGTTTTTT.

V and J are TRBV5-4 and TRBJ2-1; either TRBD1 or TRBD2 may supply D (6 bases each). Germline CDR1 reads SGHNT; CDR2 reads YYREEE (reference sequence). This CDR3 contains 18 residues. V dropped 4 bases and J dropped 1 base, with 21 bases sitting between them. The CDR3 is CASSKGLGGSTSYNEQFF. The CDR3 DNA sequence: TGTGCCAGCAGCAAAGGGCTGGGGGGCTCCACTTCCTACAATGAGCAGTTCTTC.

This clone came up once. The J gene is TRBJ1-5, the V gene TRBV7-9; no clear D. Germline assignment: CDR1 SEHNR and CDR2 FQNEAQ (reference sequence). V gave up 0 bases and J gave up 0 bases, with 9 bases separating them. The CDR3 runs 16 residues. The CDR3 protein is CASSLALRDSNQPQHF. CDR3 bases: TGTGCCAGCAGCTTAGCTCTCCGGGATAGCAATCAGCCCCAGCATTTT.

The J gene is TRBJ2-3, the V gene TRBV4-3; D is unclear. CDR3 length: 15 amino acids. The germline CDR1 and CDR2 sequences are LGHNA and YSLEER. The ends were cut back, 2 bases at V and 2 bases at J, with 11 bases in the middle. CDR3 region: CASSQNALSTDTQYF. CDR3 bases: TGCGCCAGCAGCCAAAACGCGTTGTCCACAGATACGCAGTATTTT.

CDR3: CASSPRQVGADTQYF. CDR3 in DNA: TGTGCCAGCAGCCCCCGACAGGTTGGGGCAGATACGCAGTATTTT. V usage is TRBV11-3 and J usage is TRBJ2-3, with D possibly matching TRBD1 (6 bases). CDR3 length equals 15 residues. In germline, CDR1 is SGHNT, CDR2 YENEEA. Trimming pared 5 bases from V and 4 bases from J, leaving 16 bases between.

CDR3 amino acids: CASSPLAGLARANEQFF. The CDR3 nucleotides read TGTGCCAGCAGTCCCCTAGCAGGACTAGCGAGGGCCAATGAGCAGTTCTTC. This chain uses TRBV28 with TRBJ2-1; 9 bases fit TRBD2. The CDR3 runs to 17 residues. The V segment lost 5 bases and the J segment 6 bases; nucleotides outside the gene matches: 14. Germline V lookup: CDR1 MDHEN, CDR2 SYDVKM. The whole variable domain, filled in from reference TRBV28 and TRBJ2-1, reads DVKVTQSSRYLVKRTGEKVFLECVQDMDHENMFWYRQDPGLGLRLIYFSYDVKMKEKGDIPEGYSVSREKKERFSLILESASTNQTSMYLCASSPLAGLARANEQFFGPGTRLTVL.

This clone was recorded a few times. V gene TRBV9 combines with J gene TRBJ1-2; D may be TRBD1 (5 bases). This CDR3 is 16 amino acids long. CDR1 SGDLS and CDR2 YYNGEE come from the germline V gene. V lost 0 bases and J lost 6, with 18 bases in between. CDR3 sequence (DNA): TGTGCCAGCAGCGTAGGCAGGGCCGTTAGGGGAGATGGCTACACCTTC. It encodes CASSVGRAVRGDGYTF. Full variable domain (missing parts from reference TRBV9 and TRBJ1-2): DSGVTQTPKHLITATGQRVTLRCSPRSGDLSVYWYQQSLDQGLQFLIQYYNGEERAKGNILERFSAQQFPDLHSELNLSSLELGDSALYFCASSVGRAVRGDGYTFGSGTRLTVV.